This TCR beta chain was obtained from a study of shared clonotypes between healthy human individuals. Sorted-subset replicate PCR reactions contained roughly 210 ng DNA, corresponding to about 30,000 T cell genomes. Here immunoSEQ multiplex PCR was the method, and the copy in TCRdb shows in-frame clones only, minus some. Of about 2 million clones listed, roughly 95% are singletons. Trimming stripped 0 bases from V and 2 bases from J, with 14 bases between. The CDR3 loop spans 16 amino acids. Germline CDR1 and CDR2: SGHKS and YYEKEE (reference sequence). The sequence derives from a man between 18 and 35 years old in good health. The V call is TRBV5-5, the J call TRBJ1-2; no definite D call. The sequenced material came from naive CD4+ T cells sorted from blood. Described subset: CD45RA+ positively selected. The CDR3 reads CASSLASGIRNYGYTF. The CDR3 DNA sequence: TGTGCCAGCAGCTTGGCCTCTGGGATAAGGAACTATGGCTACACCTTC.